This T cell receptor (beta chain) was obtained from a study of metastatic and nonmetastatic thyroid tumors. For the study at large: Where malignant and benign thyroid patients were concerned, repertoires were compared across blood and tumor or nodule tissue.

Study outcomes and limitations: Reportedly, malignant thyroid tumors had significantly higher TCR beta diversity than benign nodules, in blood and tumor.

At least ten counts were recorded for this clone. The antigen is not known. Thyroid surgery took place with no prior treatment in any patient. TCRdb recomputed clones from the PCR reads via MiXCR. This sample has roughly 40,000 clones, with about 20% found just once. This clonotype was obtained from a female donor with papillary thyroid cancer or a benign thyroid nodule (not recorded which). Some clones in this sample may be carry-over from other donors' samples. Sequenced input: tumor tissue.

CDR3 nucleotide sequence: TGTGCCAGTAGTATAGACCAAGAGACCCAGTACTTC. It is translated as CASSIDQETQYF. The chain combines TRBV19 with TRBJ2-5; no reliable D call. The CDR3 consists of 12 residues. Trimming removed 0 bases from V and 1 base from J, with 0 bases in between. Germline V gene lookup returns CDR1 LNHDA and CDR2 SQIVND (reference sequence).